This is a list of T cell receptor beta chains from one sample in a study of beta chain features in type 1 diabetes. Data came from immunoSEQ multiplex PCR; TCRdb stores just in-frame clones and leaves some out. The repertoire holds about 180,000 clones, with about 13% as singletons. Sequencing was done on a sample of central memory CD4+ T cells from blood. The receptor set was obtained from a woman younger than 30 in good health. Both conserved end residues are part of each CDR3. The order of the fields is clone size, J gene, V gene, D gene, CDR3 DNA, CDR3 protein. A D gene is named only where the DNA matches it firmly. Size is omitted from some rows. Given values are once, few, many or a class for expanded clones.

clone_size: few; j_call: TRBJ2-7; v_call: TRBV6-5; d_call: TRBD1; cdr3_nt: TGTGCCAGCAGTTACAGGGGGCCCACCTACGAGCAGTACTTC; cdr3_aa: CASSYRGPTYEQYF
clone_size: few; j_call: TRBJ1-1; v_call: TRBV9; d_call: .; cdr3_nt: TGTGCCAGCAGCGTAGTAATGATGGCTAACACTGAAGCTTTCTTT; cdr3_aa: CASSVVMMANTEAFF
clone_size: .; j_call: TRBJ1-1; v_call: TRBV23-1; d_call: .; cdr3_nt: TGCGCCAGCAGTTCTCGCAGGGCGAACACTGAAGCTTTCTTT; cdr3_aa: CASSSRRANTEAFF
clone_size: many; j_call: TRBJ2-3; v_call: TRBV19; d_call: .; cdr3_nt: TGTGCCAGTAGCTCTTCTCTAGTCGGTACGCAGTATTTT; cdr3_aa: CASSSSLVGTQYF
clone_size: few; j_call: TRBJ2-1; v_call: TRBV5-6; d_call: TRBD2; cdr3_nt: TGTGCCAGCAGCAGGGGACTAGCGGCCGACAATGAGCAGTTCTTC; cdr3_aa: CASSRGLAADNEQFF
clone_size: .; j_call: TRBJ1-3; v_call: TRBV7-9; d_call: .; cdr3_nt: TGTGCCAGCAGCTCCTCTAAGACAGTCCACTCTGGAAACACCATATATTTT; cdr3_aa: CASSSSKTVHSGNTIYF
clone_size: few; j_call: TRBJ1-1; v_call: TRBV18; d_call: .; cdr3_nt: TGTGCCAGCTCATCCCAGGGGAGGGACACTGAAGCTTTCTTT; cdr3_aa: CASSSQGRDTEAFF
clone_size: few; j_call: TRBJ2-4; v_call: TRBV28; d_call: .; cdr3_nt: TGTGCCGCGAACCGACTAGGAAACATTCAGTACTTC; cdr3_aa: CAANRLGNIQYF
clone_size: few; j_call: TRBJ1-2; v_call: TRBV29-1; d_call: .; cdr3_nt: TGCAGCGGCCAGGGGTCTAACTATGGCTACACCTTC; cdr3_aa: CSGQGSNYGYTF
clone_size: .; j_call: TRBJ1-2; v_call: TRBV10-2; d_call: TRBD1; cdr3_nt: TGCGCCAGCAGTGCACAGGGGGCCTATGGCTACACCTTC; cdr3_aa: CASSAQGAYGYTF
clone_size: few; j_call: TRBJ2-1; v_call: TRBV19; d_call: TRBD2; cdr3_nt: TGTGCCAGTAGTACTCCTAGCGGTTCGACCAATGAGCAGTTCTTC; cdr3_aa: CASSTPSGSTNEQFF
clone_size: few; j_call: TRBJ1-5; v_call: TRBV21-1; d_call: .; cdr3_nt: TGTGCCAGCAGCCACGGGACAGGTAGCAATCAGCCCCAGCATTTT; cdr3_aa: CASSHGTGSNQPQHF
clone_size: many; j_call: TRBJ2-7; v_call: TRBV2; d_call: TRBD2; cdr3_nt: TGTGCCAGCAGTGAGTCTCTAGCGGGGTACGAGCAGTACTTC; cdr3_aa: CASSESLAGYEQYF
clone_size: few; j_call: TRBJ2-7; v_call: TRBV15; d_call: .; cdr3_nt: TGTGCCACCAGCAGAGACAGCATCGGCGGGTACGAGCAGTACTTC; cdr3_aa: CATSRDSIGGYEQYF
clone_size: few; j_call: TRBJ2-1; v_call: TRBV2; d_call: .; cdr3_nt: TGTGCCAGCAGTGAATTGGCGGCTAGTGGGTACAATGAGCAGTTCTTC; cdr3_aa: CASSELAASGYNEQFF
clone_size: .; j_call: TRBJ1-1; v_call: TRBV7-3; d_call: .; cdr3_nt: TGTGCCAGCAGCTTAAGGCGCGGCACTGAAGCTTTCTTT; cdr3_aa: CASSLRRGTEAFF
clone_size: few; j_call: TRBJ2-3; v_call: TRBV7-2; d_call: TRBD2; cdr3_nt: TGTGCCAGCAGCTTCCAGGCTAGCGGGACAGATACGCAGTATTTT; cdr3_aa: CASSFQASGTDTQYF
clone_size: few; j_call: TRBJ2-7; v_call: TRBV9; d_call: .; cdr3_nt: TGTGCCAGCAGCGTAGGGGCCCCCAGTACCTACGAGCAGTACTTC; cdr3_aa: CASSVGAPSTYEQYF
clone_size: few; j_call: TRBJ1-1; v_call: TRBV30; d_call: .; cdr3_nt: TGTGCCTGGAGGGCCCCAGGAGGGGCGAACACTGAAGCTTTCTTT; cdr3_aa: CAWRAPGGANTEAFF
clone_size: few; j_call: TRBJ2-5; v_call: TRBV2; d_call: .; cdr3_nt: TGTGCCAGCAAAGGCGAGGGAGAGACCCAGTACTTC; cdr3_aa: CASKGEGETQYF
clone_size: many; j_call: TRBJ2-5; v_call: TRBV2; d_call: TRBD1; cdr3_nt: TGTGCCAGCAGTGCTGGCCAGGGGGCTGGAGAGACCCAGTACTTC; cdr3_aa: CASSAGQGAGETQYF
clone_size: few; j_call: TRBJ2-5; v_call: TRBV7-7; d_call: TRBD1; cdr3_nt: TGTGCCAGCAGCTCCGGACAGGGGGCTTGGGAGACCCAGTACTTC; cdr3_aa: CASSSGQGAWETQYF
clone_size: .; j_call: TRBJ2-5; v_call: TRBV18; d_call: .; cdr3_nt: TGTGCCAGCTCACCACCGTCCAGCACAGACCAGGAGACCCAGTACTTC; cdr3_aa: CASSPPSSTDQETQYF
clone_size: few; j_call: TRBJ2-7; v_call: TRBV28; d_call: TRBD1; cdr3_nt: TGTGCCAGCAGTTTAGCCCACGGACAGGTTTACGAGCAGTACTTC; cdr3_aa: CASSLAHGQVYEQYF
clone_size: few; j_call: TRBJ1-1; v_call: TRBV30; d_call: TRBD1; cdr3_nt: TGTGCCTGGAGTGTATCCGGGACAGAGGCTTTCTTT; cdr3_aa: CAWSVSGTEAFF
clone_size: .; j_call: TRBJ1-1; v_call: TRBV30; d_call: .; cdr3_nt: TGTGCCTGGAGCGGCCCTACAGGGAAAGCTTTCTTT; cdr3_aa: CAWSGPTGKAFF
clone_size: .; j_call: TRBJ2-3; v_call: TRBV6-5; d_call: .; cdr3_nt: TGTGCCAGCAGTTATTCGCGGGGCCGCCTGTATTTT; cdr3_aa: CASSYSRGRLYF